This T cell receptor (beta chain) was retrieved from a study of T cells in localized non-small cell lung cancer. General study points: Since sequencing was restricted to only one region of the tumor, intratumor heterogeneity remains a possibility. In the blood, greater T cell density corresponded to longer overall survival. Uninvolved adjacent lung had more T cell clonality than any other tissue, topping tumor.

As regards this clone: What it recognizes is unknown.

Germline V gene lookup returns CDR1 SGHTA and CDR2 FQGNSA. With 3 bases removed from V and 7 bases from J, the gap between germline ends came to 18 bases. The CDR3 loop spans 15 amino acids. Data came from immunoSEQ multiplex PCR; TCRdb stores just in-frame clones and leaves some out. Found here are 10,000 to 15,000 clones, 86% of them singletons; the top ten hold less than 75%. This TCR came from a male donor aged 60 or older with stage III lung adenocarcinoma. The chain has TRBV7-2 and TRBJ2-5; D is unresolved. This specimen consisted of peripheral blood, obtained before any cancer treatment. The CDR3 DNA reads TGTGCCAGCAGCTTGGAGCTCCTGGGGATCGGGACCCAGTACTTC. Encoded protein: CASSLELLGIGTQYF.